A single sample is the source of the 22 T cell receptor beta chains below, sequenced in a study of breast tumors, draining lymph nodes, adjacent tissues. The lymph nodes were axillary draining lymph nodes from breast cancer patients. TCRdb redid the calling of the multiplex PCR reads with MiXCR, one entry per CDR3 protein. The data contain 150,000 to 200,000 distinct CDR3 sequences, around a third of them seen just once; the ten biggest clones take up 3.5% to 4.5%. The sample taken for sequencing was axillary lymph node tissue. These receptors were obtained from a female donor with breast cancer. Some clones in this sample may be carry-over from other donors' samples.

Worth noting for this clonotype: A read error is likely, as this CDR3 ends without the conserved phenylalanine or tryptophan. V usage is TRBV28 and J usage is TRBJ1-2; no reliable D call. This CDR3 contains 15 residues. Germline lookup yields CDR1 MDHEN and CDR2 SYDVKM. Trimming cost V 1 base and J 2 bases, with 11 bases left between them. The CDR3 loop reads CASSLFEVPNYGYTS. DNA for the CDR3: TGTGCCAGCAGTTTATTTGAGGTGCCGAACTATGGCTACACCTCC.

The chain joins TRBV4-1 to TRBJ1-2; 11 positions match TRBD1. From germline, CDR1 is MGHRA and CDR2 YSYEKL. Losses at the gene ends were 2 bases for V and 2 bases for J; bases not matched to a gene: 13. There are 19 residues in the CDR3. The CDR3 sequence: CASSQPLVGQGVENYGYTF. For the CDR3, the DNA is TGCGCCAGCAGCCAACCCCTAGTGGGACAGGGGGTAGAAAACTATGGCTACACCTTC.

This chain joins TRBV5-1 and TRBJ1-2, with 10 bases identical to TRBD1. Looked up from germline, CDR1 is SGHRS and CDR2 is YFSETQ. Trimming removed 2 bases from V and 5 bases from J; junction bases left unmatched: 9. The CDR3 spans 16 residues. This chain's CDR3 is CASSLTGTGVGYGYTF. The CDR3 DNA follows: TGCGCCAGCAGCTTAACCGGGACAGGGGTAGGGTATGGCTACACCTTC.

In this sample, this clonotype turned up a few times. V and J are TRBV20-1 and TRBJ2-4; no definite D call. The CDR3 has 13 amino acids. Deletions cut 3 bases from V and 3 bases from J, with 9 bases between. Germline CDR1 and CDR2: DFQATT and SNEGSKA (reference sequence). CDR3 DNA sequence: TGCAGTGCTAGGCACGGAAGCAAAAACATTCAGTACTTC. Translation: CSARHGSKNIQYF.

This clonotype was recorded many times. This rearrangement joins TRBV4-2 to TRBJ2-2; D unresolved. V was cut by 0 bases and J by 4 bases, with 6 bases left in between. Germline V CDR1 and CDR2: LGHNA, YNFKEQ. CDR3 length equals 14 residues. As DNA, the CDR3 is TGTGCCAGCAGCCAAGACGCCGGCACCGGGGAGCTGTTTTTT. Translating gives CASSQDAGTGELFF.

The rearrangement joins TRBV29-1 to TRBJ2-3; 8 bases line up with TRBD1. The CDR3 covers 15 residues. V shed 7 bases and J 2 bases; nucleotides not matched to a gene: 11. Germline V CDR1 and CDR2: SQVTM, ANQGSEA. CDR3 sequence (DNA): TGCAGCGGCTGGACAGGGTTCGGCTACACAGATACGCAGTATTTT. Residues: CSGWTGFGYTDTQYF.

To note about this clonotype: Here the CDR3 omits its conserved ending phenylalanine or tryptophan, so a read error is the likely source. This chain uses TRBV7-2 with TRBJ1-5; maybe TRBD1 (5 bases). V gave up 5 bases and J gave up 8 bases, with 16 bases separating them. Germline V lookup: CDR1 SGHTA, CDR2 FQGNSA. This CDR3 region has 14 residues. CDR3 bases: TGTGCCAGCAGCCTCCAACTTGCCAGGGAGCCCCAGCATCTT. It is translated as CASSLQLAREPQHL.

This clonotype was picked up many times. The gene calls are TRBV6-1 and TRBJ2-7, with D possibly being TRBD1 or TRBD2 (5 bases each). With 5 bases removed from V and 2 bases from J, the gap between germline ends came to 10 bases. CDR1 and CDR2 (germline): MNHNS, SASEGT. The CDR3 is made up of 13 amino acids. The chain's CDR3 is CASSPGPPYEQYF. CDR3 nucleotide sequence: TGTGCCAGCAGTCCGGGACCACCCTACGAGCAGTACTTC.

This clonotype has ten or more counts. In DNA, the CDR3 is TGTGCCAGTAGTATAGCTGGGACCGACGGCGACGAGCAGTACTTC. Its translation is CASSIAGTDGDEQYF. This chain links TRBV19 with TRBJ2-7; D could derive from TRBD1 or TRBD2 (5 bases each). The germline CDR1 and CDR2 sequences are LNHDA and SQIVND (reference sequence). The CDR3 spans 15 residues. Trimming left V 1 base short and J 5 bases short, with 15 bases between.

To note about this clonotype: This may come from a read error, since a much larger clone is one base off. The chain joins TRBV20-1 to TRBJ1-2; TRBD1 might be the D (5 bases). Germline CDR1 is DFQATT and CDR2 is SNEGSKA (reference sequence). This CDR3 is 14 amino acids long. DNA of the CDR3: TGCAGTGCTAGACTGGGGGGGAGTACGGGAGGCTACGCCTTC. It translates to CSARLGGSTGGYAF.

This clonotype was recorded at least ten times. The chain joins TRBV5-1 to TRBJ1-2; D gene ambiguous. Germline V gives CDR1 SGHRS, CDR2 YFSETQ. The CDR3 is made up of 16 amino acids. V lost 4 bases to trimming and J lost 4 bases, with 20 bases between them. The CDR3 region has the DNA TGCGCCAGCAGCGTCAGACCTCAAGACCGAGTCTATGGCTACACCTTC. This gives the protein CASSVRPQDRVYGYTF. Combining the CDR3 with reference TRBV5-1 and TRBJ1-2 gives the whole variable domain KAGVTQTPRYLIKTRGQQVTLSCSPISGHRSVSWYQQTPGQGLQFLFEYFSETQRNKGNFPGRFSGRQFSNSRSEMNVSTLELGDSALYLCASSVRPQDRVYGYTFGSGTRLTVV.

The V and J genes are TRBV20-1 and TRBJ1-1, with D possibly TRBD1 on 6 matching bases. CDR1 and CDR2 (germline): DFQATT, SNEGSKA (reference sequence). This CDR3 is built from 15 residues. V was shortened by 3 bases and J by 4 bases, with 18 bases between the two germline ends. CDR3 protein: CSASLDSVQGTEAFF. The DNA for the CDR3 is TGCAGTGCTAGCCTGGACAGTGTGCAGGGCACTGAAGCTTTCTTT.

This clonotype was seen ten or more times. The V gene is TRBV29-1, the J gene TRBJ2-7, with D tentatively TRBD1 (6 bases). CDR1 and CDR2 (germline): SQVTM, ANQGSEA. The length of the CDR3 is 12 residues. Between the trimmed V and J ends, which lost 5 bases and 3 bases, there was a span of 11 bases. CDR3: CSVREGGYEQYF. CDR3 nucleotide sequence: TGCAGCGTTCGTGAAGGGGGCTACGAGCAGTACTTC.

This clonotype was seen ten or more times. The V and J genes are TRBV12-3 or TRBV12-4 and TRBJ2-2, with TRBD2 matching over 8 bases. V lost 5 bases, J lost 0 bases, and 11 bases stayed unmatched. The CDR3 totals 18 residues. The CDR3 sequence: CASSQSQGLGPNTGELFF. CDR3 bases: TGTGCCAGCAGTCAGTCACAGGGACTAGGGCCGAACACCGGGGAGCTGTTTTTT.

Note on this clonotype: The junction shows a germline mismatch at one end, possibly a read error. The chain recombines TRBV7-9 with TRBJ1-2; 7 bases line up with TRBD1. The CDR3 has 15 residues. Germline-derived CDR1 and CDR2 are SEHNR and FQNEAQ (reference sequence). The CDR3 DNA follows: TGTGCCAGCAGCCTCACAGGGGACTATAACTATGGCTACCCCTTC. It yields the protein CASSLTGDYNYGYPF.

This clonotype was detected only a few times. A much larger clone is a single base away; this may be a read error. J is TRBJ2-1 and V is TRBV5-8, with TRBD2 as a possible D gene (6 bases). Germline-derived CDR1 and CDR2 are SGHTS and YDEGEE. V lost 4 bases and J 8 bases, leaving 19 bases between the germline ends. The CDR3 is 15 amino acids. In DNA form, the CDR3 reads TGTGCCAGCAGCGCCCCTGGACCAGCTAGCGATGAGCAGTTCTTC. This gives the protein CASSAPGPASDEQFF.

This clonotype was detected only a few times. V is TRBV27 and J is TRBJ2-7, with 10 bases lining up with TRBD1. This CDR3 has 14 amino acids. Trimming cost V 5 bases and J 7 bases; bases outside gene matches: 8. Germline V gene lookup returns CDR1 MNHEY and CDR2 SMNVEV (reference sequence). The DNA of the CDR3 is TGTGCCAGCAGTCTTTGGACAGGGGGTGAGGAGCAGTACTTC. Translating it yields CASSLWTGGEEQYF.

J is TRBJ2-1 and V is TRBV3-1; perhaps TRBD2 as D (6 bases). The CDR3 covers 15 residues. Trimming pared 1 base from V and 4 bases from J, leaving 11 bases between. Per the germline V gene, CDR1 is LGHDT and CDR2 is YNNKEL (reference sequence). CDR3 sequence: CASSQVQGGYNEQFF. CDR3 coding DNA: TGTGCCAGCAGCCAAGTGCAGGGAGGTTACAATGAGCAGTTCTTC.

Concerning this clonotype itself: An end of the junction does not agree with germline; a read error may underlie this. Written as DNA, the CDR3 is TGTGCCAGCAGTCGAGAGACAGGGATCAACGAGCAGTCCTTC. Its protein product is CASSRETGINEQSF. The J gene is TRBJ2-7, the V gene TRBV14; 7 bases map to TRBD1. This CDR3 region has 14 residues. Germline V gives CDR1 SGHDN, CDR2 FVKESK.

On this clonotype: A much more abundant neighbour one base away suggests this may be a read error. This chain uses TRBV5-4 with TRBJ2-2; the match to TRBD2 covers 10 bases. This CDR3 is 15 amino acids long. Germline V gene sequence: CDR1 SGHNT, CDR2 YYREEE (reference sequence). The CDR3 region is CASSFLAGVAGKLFF. CDR3 DNA: TGTGCCAGCAGCTTTCTAGCGGGAGTGGCCGGGAAGCTGTTTTTT.

Note on this clonotype: Just one base apart from a much larger clone, this may be a read error. The chain couples TRBV6-1 to TRBJ2-5; D ambiguous. Germline V gene sequence: CDR1 MNHNS, CDR2 SASEGT. CDR3 length equals 13 residues. V lost 5 bases and J lost 3, with 10 bases in between. The CDR3 is CASSPRLEETQYF. In DNA form, the CDR3 reads TGTGCCAGCAGTCCAAGATTAGAAGAGACCCAGTACTTC.

Ten or more counts support this clonotype. This chain uses TRBV20-1 with TRBJ1-4, with TRBD1 identical over 9 bases. Per the germline V gene, CDR1 is DFQATT and CDR2 is SNEGSKA (reference sequence). Trimming removed 7 bases from V and 4 bases from J; junction bases left unmatched: 4. The CDR3 is 13 amino acids. CDR3 protein: CSVQGAGNEKLFF. In DNA, the CDR3 is TGCAGTGTACAGGGGGCGGGTAATGAAAAACTGTTTTTT.